The 8 T cell receptor beta chains in this list originate from one sample, sequenced in a study of blood T cell repertoires in COVID-19. The method was immunoSEQ multiplex PCR; TCRdb's version includes in-frame clones alone and lacks a portion of them. The sample carries roughly 140,000 clones, 80% to 90% recorded once. The sequenced sample was peripheral blood. The receptors originated from a woman between 45 and 65 years old in a cohort sampled during active or convalescent COVID-19.

This sequence joins TRBV10-3 and TRBJ1-2; 8 bases fit TRBD1. The CDR3 totals 15 residues. Germline trimming cut 3 bases from V and 4 bases from J; bases unmatched to any gene: 7. Germline assignment: CDR1 ENHRY and CDR2 SYGVKD. The CDR3 nucleotides read TGTGCCATCAGTGAAGAGCCAGGGGGCCTCTATGGCTACACCTTC. Protein product: CAISEEPGGLYGYTF.

J is TRBJ1-1 and V is TRBV7-9; tentative D call: TRBD1 (6 bases). The CDR3 loop spans 13 amino acids. Trimming cost V 6 bases and J 4 bases, with 12 bases left between them. Germline V gene sequence: CDR1 SEHNR, CDR2 FQNEAQ (reference sequence). Written as DNA, the CDR3 is TGTGCCAGCAGGGGGATAGGGGGCACTGAAGCTTTCTTT. Its translation: CASRGIGGTEAFF.

The gene calls are TRBV25-1 and TRBJ1-2; the match to TRBD1 covers 8 bases. Trimming removed 4 bases from V and 7 bases from J; junction bases left unmatched: 5. This CDR3 comprises 13 residues. Per germline, CDR1 MGHDK and CDR2 SYGVNS. The CDR3 region has the DNA TGTGCCAGCAGTGTAGCAGGGGGCAGTGGCTACACCTTC. Residues: CASSVAGGSGYTF.

The chain joins TRBV7-2 to TRBJ2-1, with TRBD2 identical over 11 bases. The CDR3 length is 18 residues. CDR1 is SGHTA, CDR2 FQGNSA, per germline. With V trimmed by 0 bases and J by 7 bases, 11 bases remained unmatched. The CDR3 coding sequence is TGTGCCAGCAGCTTAGCGGAGGCTAGCGGGGGGCTAACTAATGAGCAGTTCTTC. This translates into CASSLAEASGGLTNEQFF.

The rearrangement uses TRBV5-6 and TRBJ1-1, with D possibly TRBD1 on 6 matching bases. This CDR3 comprises 13 residues. Trimming left V 4 bases short and J 1 base short, with 8 bases between. Germline V gives CDR1 SGHDT, CDR2 YYEEEE. CDR3 coding DNA: TGTGCCAGCAGCCAGGACAGGAACACTGAAGCTTTCTTT. It encodes CASSQDRNTEAFF.

This clone appeared a single time. J is TRBJ2-5 and V is TRBV5-5; 7 positions agree with TRBD1. The CDR3 is 14 amino acids. Germline trimming cut 4 bases from V and 7 bases from J; bases unmatched to any gene: 10. Germline V gene lookup returns CDR1 SGHKS and CDR2 YYEKEE (reference sequence). The CDR3 nucleotides read TGTGCCAGCAGCATCACCGGGACAGCGACGACCCAGTACTTC. Translation: CASSITGTATTQYF.

This clone appeared once. CDR3 in amino acids: CASSNKRTGRNQPQHF. CDR3 sequence (DNA): TGTGCCAGCAGCAACAAGAGGACAGGGAGAAATCAGCCCCAGCATTTT. J is TRBJ1-5 and V is TRBV7-8; 8 nucleotides align to TRBD1. The CDR3 is made up of 16 amino acids. V shed 5 bases, J shed 4 bases, and the junction held 10 bases outside the gene matches. The V gene's germline CDR1 is SGHVS and CDR2 FQNEAQ. The full variable domain, in which reference TRBV7-8 and TRBJ1-5 provide the parts outside the CDR3, is GAGVSQSPRYKVAKRGQDVALRCDPISGHVSLFWYQQALGQGPEFLTYFQNEAQLDKSGLPSDRFFAERPEGSVSTLKIQRTQQEDSAVYLCASSNKRTGRNQPQHFGDGTRLSIL.

The chain links TRBV16 to TRBJ2-3; D unclear. CDR1 and CDR2 (germline): KGHSY, FQNENV. V lost 4 bases and J 7 bases, leaving 6 bases between the germline ends. The CDR3 consists of 11 residues. The CDR3 bases are TGTGCCAGCAGCCCTTCTTATACGCAGTATTTT. It is translated as CASSPSYTQYF.